This T cell receptor (beta chain) stems from a study of blood T cells in healthy people across ages. Next came a second PCR, run for about 7 to 12 cycles, which used a sample-barcoded 5' primer along with a J-beta primer mix. TCRdb re-derived calls from the 5' RACE reads in MiXCR, one entry per CDR3 protein. This sample carries about 800,000 distinct CDR3 sequences, about 62% of them seen once, and the ten largest clones take around 20%. This clonotype has a handful of counts. CDR3 length: 18 amino acids. Germline V CDR1 and CDR2: SGDLS, YYNGEE. Trimming took 0 bases from V and 3 from J; bases not matched to a gene: 10.

This chain connects TRBV9 to TRBJ2-1; TRBD2 aligns across 9 bases. Sequences were obtained from blood. The clonotype originates from a man younger than 45 in good health. This CDR3 reads CASSVGSSGGILYNEQFF. The CDR3 nucleotides read TGTGCCAGCAGCGTAGGATCGAGCGGGGGGATCCTCTACAATGAGCAGTTCTTC.